These 8 T cell receptor beta chains came from one sample sequenced in a study of blood T cell repertoires in COVID-19. Libraries were prepared by immunoSEQ multiplex PCR; TCRdb keeps only in-frame clonotypes and omits some of them. The sample has approximately 140,000 clones, 86% seen once. Sequencing input: PBMCs or T cells enriched from blood (not recorded which). The receptor source for this set is a woman in her fifties or sixties who had recovered from COVID-19.

The CDR3 bases are TGTGCCAGCAGTGTGCTAGGACAGGTTATGATAAGGGAGCTGTTTTTT. As protein: CASSVLGQVMIRELFF. The rearrangement joins TRBV2 to TRBJ2-2, with 7 nucleotides matching TRBD1. After removal of 4 bases from V and 9 bases from J, the junction contained 14 bases not matched to a gene. CDR1 and CDR2 (germline): SNHLY, FYNNEI. The CDR3 is 16 residues long.

The rearrangement joins TRBV7-2 to TRBJ1-3; D is unresolved. This CDR3 spans 16 amino acids. V lost 6 bases and J 0 bases, leaving 15 bases between the germline ends. The V gene's germline CDR1 is SGHTA and CDR2 FQGNSA. CDR3 coding DNA: TGTGCCAGCAGTTGGAGAGGGCCCAACTCTGGAAACACCATATATTTT. It specifies CASSWRGPNSGNTIYF.

The V gene is TRBV27, the J gene TRBJ1-2; 8 bases fit TRBD1. Germline V CDR1 and CDR2: MNHEY, SMNVEV (reference sequence). With V trimmed by 11 bases and J by 4 bases, 9 bases remained unmatched. This CDR3 is built from 13 residues. CDR3 DNA: TGTGCCTCAGGGACAGGAGCTTTCTATGGCTACACCTTC. Amino acid sequence: CASGTGAFYGYTF.

V gene TRBV6-5 combines with J gene TRBJ1-1; 9 nucleotides line up with TRBD1. This CDR3 is 13 amino acids long. Losses at the gene ends were 7 bases for V and 8 bases for J; bases not matched to a gene: 8. In germline, CDR1 is MNHEY, CDR2 SVGAGI. The CDR3 bases are TGTGCCAGCATCGGTAACAGGGGGCTGGAAGCTTTCTTT. Protein: CASIGNRGLEAFF.

In DNA, the CDR3 is TGTGCCCCAACCGCACAGGGGGCTTTTTATGGCTACACCTTC. Amino acid sequence: CAPTAQGAFYGYTF. V gene TRBV5-5 combines with J gene TRBJ1-2, with 9 positions matching TRBD1. This CDR3 is 14 amino acids long. The V gene's germline CDR1 is SGHKS and CDR2 YYEKEE (reference sequence). Trimming at V came to 10 bases and at J to 5 bases, leaving 12 bases not matched to a gene.

The genes are TRBV10-3 and TRBJ2-3; 9 bases fit TRBD1. The CDR3 consists of 15 residues. Per the germline V gene, CDR1 is ENHRY and CDR2 is SYGVKD. V dropped 3 bases and J dropped 6; count of bases not matched to a gene: 7. In DNA form, the CDR3 reads TGTGCCATCAGTGACGGGACAGGGCCCGGGGATACGCAGTATTTT. Translation: CAISDGTGPGDTQYF.

The rearrangement uses TRBV7-8 and TRBJ1-4, with 8 bases identical to TRBD1. The CDR3 sequence is 14 residues long. Trimming removed 5 bases from V and 7 bases from J; junction bases left unmatched: 6. Germline V CDR1 and CDR2: SGHVS, FQNEAQ. This CDR3 is CASSPQGAGEKLFF. CDR3 in DNA: TGTGCCAGCAGCCCGCAGGGGGCCGGTGAAAAACTGTTTTTT.

This clone has just one count. The genes are TRBV15 and TRBJ2-7; 8 bases agree with TRBD1. Unmatched junction bases numbered 5, after V lost 4 bases and J lost 0 bases. Germline CDR1 LNHNV, CDR2 YYDKDF (reference sequence). The CDR3 runs 15 residues. CDR3 bases: TGTGCCACCAGCACTTTAGGACAGGGCTCCTACGAGCAGTACTTC. This codes for CATSTLGQGSYEQYF.